Each of the 23 T cell receptor beta chains below was sequenced from the same sample in a study of CD8+CD57+ T cells in acquired aplastic anemia. TCR beta VDJ and CDR3 profiling used genomic DNA as template. TCRdb ran MiXCR on the reads and lists one entry per CDR3 protein. The sample lists 200,000 or so distinct CDR3 sequences, approximately 48% occurring once. Selection for sequencing was limited to patients who had shown CD8+CD57+ cell expansion by flow cytometry. The material sequenced was sorted CD4+, CD8+, or CD8+CD57+ T cells (not recorded which) from PBMCs. These receptors came from a human donor with aplastic anemia.

This clonotype was counted only a few times. The CDR3 region is CASSEVLYGYTF. CDR3 sequence (DNA): TGTGCCAGCAGTGAAGTCCTCTATGGCTACACCTTC. The rearrangement links TRBV2 to TRBJ1-2; the D is unclear. The V gene's germline CDR1 is SNHLY and CDR2 FYNNEI. The CDR3 loop spans 12 amino acids. Trimming took off 1 base at V and 4 bases at J, with 4 bases between the two ends.

This clonotype was recorded many times. The rearrangement uses TRBV4-3 and TRBJ1-1; no clear D. Trimming left V 0 bases short and J 5 bases short, with 7 bases between. The CDR3 length is 13 residues. Germline V CDR1 and CDR2: LGHNA, YSLEER. Here the CDR3 reads CASSQDRNTEAFF. The CDR3 DNA reads TGCGCCAGCAGCCAAGATCGGAATACTGAAGCTTTCTTT.

There are many counts of this clonotype. The genes are TRBV6-2 or TRBV6-3 and TRBJ1-5, with 8 bases aligning to TRBD1. The V and J ends lost 2 bases and 4 bases, in that order; junction bases with no gene match: 4. This CDR3 comprises 15 residues. From germline, CDR1 is MNHEY and CDR2 SVGEGT. CDR3 in amino acids: CASSYAGGANQPQHF. The CDR3 DNA sequence: TGTGCCAGCAGTTACGCAGGGGGCGCGAATCAGCCCCAGCATTTT.

The V call is TRBV12-3 or TRBV12-4, the J call TRBJ2-6; D gene ambiguous. The CDR3 is 16 amino acids. V lost 5 bases, J lost 0 bases, and 11 bases lay in between. The CDR3, as DNA: TGTGCCAGCAGTCACCGCAGTTACTCTGGGGCCAACGTCCTGACTTTC. Translating it yields CASSHRSYSGANVLTF.

This clonotype was detected only a few times. The V gene is TRBV24-1, the J gene TRBJ2-7; TRBD2 matches 10 bases. The CDR3 covers 13 residues. With V trimmed by 7 bases and J by 3 bases, 2 bases remained unmatched. Per the germline V gene, CDR1 is KGHDR and CDR2 is SFDVKD. The CDR3 loop is CATRASGSYEQYF. The CDR3 DNA reads TGTGCCACCAGAGCTAGCGGGAGCTACGAGCAGTACTTC.

As concerns this clonotype: A much larger clone lies one base from this, so it may be a read error. V and J are TRBV10-3 and TRBJ2-7, with 8 bases matching TRBD1. The V gene end was trimmed by 10 bases and the J gene end by 2 bases; junction bases not matched to a gene: 7. The CDR3 is 13 amino acids. Germline V lookup: CDR1 ENHRY, CDR2 SYGVKD. The CDR3 sequence is CASRTQGAYEQYF. The CDR3 DNA follows: TGTGCCAGCAGAACACAGGGGGCCTACGAGCAGTACTTC.

This chain connects TRBV19 to TRBJ1-6; the match to TRBD1 covers 8 bases. From germline, CDR1 is LNHDA and CDR2 SQIVND (reference sequence). The CDR3 has 14 amino acids. J gave up 7 bases and V 6 bases, and 5 bases lay outside the gene matches. The CDR3 DNA is TGTGCCAGTAGCGGGGGACAGGAAAATTCACCCCTCCACTTT. Translation: CASSGGQENSPLHF.

This clonotype was counted at least ten times. The chain combines TRBV11-3 with TRBJ1-1; 8 bases line up with TRBD1. J was trimmed by 7 bases and V by 5 bases; bases with no gene match: 3. The germline V gene encodes CDR1 SGHNT and CDR2 YENEEA. The CDR3 covers 12 residues. The CDR3 region is CASSRTGFEAFF. The CDR3 region has the DNA TGTGCCAGCAGCCGGACAGGGTTTGAAGCTTTCTTT.

The J gene is TRBJ2-1, the V gene TRBV24-1; 8 nucleotides line up with TRBD2. Germline V gene lookup returns CDR1 KGHDR and CDR2 SFDVKD. The CDR3 is made up of 18 amino acids. V was pared by 3 bases and J by 0 bases, with 9 bases of the junction left unmatched. CDR3 residues: CATSDPTGAGGSYNEQFF. CDR3 nucleotides: TGTGCCACCAGTGATCCCACGGGGGCGGGGGGCTCCTACAATGAGCAGTTCTTC.

This chain connects TRBV4-1 to TRBJ2-7; 7 positions agree with TRBD1. Per the germline V gene, CDR1 is MGHRA and CDR2 is YSYEKL. The trim removed 3 bases at V and 4 bases at J, leaving 6 bases unmatched. The CDR3 consists of 14 residues. CDR3 amino acids: CASSHLIQGYEQYF. CDR3 DNA sequence: TGCGCCAGCAGCCACCTTATACAGGGGTACGAGCAGTACTTC.

This clonotype was counted once. The chain couples TRBV14 to TRBJ2-5; maybe TRBD1 (7 bases). CDR1 is SGHDN, CDR2 FVKESK, per germline. The CDR3 sequence is 16 residues long. The V gene lost 4 bases and the J gene lost 1 base, with 16 bases spanning the gap. CDR3 DNA: TGTGCCAGCAGCCCGCGCGGGACAGCGCTCCAAGAGACCCAGTACTTC. Translation: CASSPRGTALQETQYF.

The V gene is TRBV7-2, the J gene TRBJ1-1; no clear D. The CDR3 sequence is 14 residues long. V lost 5 bases and J 1 base, leaving 11 bases between the germline ends. Looked up from germline, CDR1 is SGHTA and CDR2 is FQGNSA. DNA for the CDR3: TGTGCCAGCAGCCCCCCCCACAAGAACACTGAAGCTTTCTTT. It codes for CASSPPHKNTEAFF.

This clonotype appeared many times. The chain is built from TRBV2 and TRBJ1-2; 7 bases are shared with TRBD1. V gave up 6 bases and J gave up 7 bases; unmatched junction bases: 8. The CDR3 is 13 amino acids. The germline V gene encodes CDR1 SNHLY and CDR2 FYNNEI. The CDR3 loop is CASRADRDSGYTF. CDR3 DNA sequence: TGTGCCAGCAGAGCCGACAGGGACTCTGGCTACACCTTC.

Notes on this clonotype: A much larger clone is a single base away; this may be a read error. The chain employs TRBV5-1 and TRBJ2-3; 8 bases are a match to TRBD2. Germline V lookup: CDR1 SGHRS, CDR2 YFSETQ. This CDR3 is 16 amino acids long. Trimming removed 3 bases from V and 2 bases from J; junction bases left unmatched: 8. This CDR3 is CASSSGRGGSTDTQYF. CDR3 coding DNA: TGCGCCAGCAGCTCTGGACGGGGGGGATCCACAGATACGCAGTATTTT.

This chain uses TRBV2 with TRBJ2-3; no definite D call. Trimming cost V 7 bases and J 6 bases, with 20 bases left between them. Germline-derived CDR1 and CDR2 are SNHLY and FYNNEI. The CDR3 contains 15 residues. The CDR3 sequence is CASTWAERNTDTQYF. The CDR3 coding sequence is TGTGCCAGCACCTGGGCAGAAAGAAACACCGATACGCAGTATTTT.

This rearrangement joins TRBV6-1 to TRBJ2-2; D perhaps matches TRBD1 (6 bases). The germline V and J ends were trimmed by 6 bases and 0 bases, with 11 bases remaining between them. Germline assignment: CDR1 MNHNS and CDR2 SASEGT. This CDR3 region has 15 residues. The CDR3 spells CASSRQDTNTGELFF. In nucleotides, the CDR3 is TGTGCCAGCAGCAGACAGGACACGAACACCGGGGAGCTGTTTTTT.

This chain connects TRBV15 to TRBJ1-2; no definite D call. The CDR3 extends over 14 amino acids. Germline V gene lookup returns CDR1 LNHNV and CDR2 YYDKDF (reference sequence). V lost 4 bases and J 1 base, leaving 10 bases between the germline ends. CDR3 protein: CATSKGGDNYGYTF. CDR3 nucleotides: TGTGCCACCAGCAAGGGCGGCGATAACTATGGCTACACCTTC. The full variable domain, rest sourced from reference TRBV15 and TRBJ1-2, is DAMVIQNPRYQVTQFGKPVTLSCSQTLNHNVMYWYQQKSSQAPKLLFHYYDKDFNNEADTPDNFQSRRPNTSFCFLDIRSPGLGDTAMYLCATSKGGDNYGYTFGSGTRLTVV.

This clonotype was detected once. A much larger clone differs from this one at a single base, so this may be a read error. The CDR3 carries no conserved terminal phenylalanine or tryptophan, so it likely arises from a read error. This chain links TRBV6-1 with TRBJ2-7; no reliable D call. CDR3 size: 14 residues. V lost 5 bases to trimming and J lost 1 base, with 12 bases between them. CDR1 and CDR2 from the germline V gene are MNHNS and SASEGT. The CDR3 sequence is CASSPYLQSYEQYS. In DNA form, the CDR3 reads TGTGCCAGCAGTCCCTATTTACAGTCCTACGAGCAGTACTCC.

DNA for the CDR3: TGTGCCAGCAGTTATGGACAGGGGGGAGAGACCCAGTACTTC. Protein sequence: CASSYGQGGETQYF. The chain couples TRBV5-8 to TRBJ2-5; TRBD1 aligns across 10 bases. V dropped 5 bases and J dropped 4; count of bases not matched to a gene: 5. The CDR3 runs 14 residues. From germline, CDR1 is SGHTS and CDR2 YDEGEE.

The table lists this clonotype with many counts. The V gene is TRBV5-1, the J gene TRBJ2-7; 8 nucleotides line up with TRBD2. The length of the CDR3 is 15 residues. The trim removed 0 bases at V and 1 base at J, leaving 3 bases unmatched. The V gene's germline CDR1 is SGHRS and CDR2 YFSETQ. The CDR3 here is CASSLASGPSYEQYF. CDR3 DNA sequence: TGCGCCAGCAGCTTGGCTAGCGGGCCTTCCTACGAGCAGTACTTC.

The chain recombines TRBV24-1 with TRBJ2-1, with TRBD1 identical over 11 bases. CDR1 is KGHDR, CDR2 SFDVKD, per germline. CDR3 length: 15 residues. J was trimmed by 7 bases and V by 2 bases; bases with no gene match: 3. The CDR3 DNA follows: TGTGCCACCAGTGATTACCGGGACAGGGGGAATGAGCAGTTCTTC. This translates into CATSDYRDRGNEQFF.

This clonotype came up many times. The chain has TRBV5-1 and TRBJ1-1, with D perhaps matching TRBD1 (5 bases). The V gene's germline CDR1 is SGHRS and CDR2 YFSETQ. V dropped 5 bases and J dropped 1 base, with 12 bases sitting between them. The CDR3 length is 14 residues. In DNA form, the CDR3 reads TGCGCCAGCAGAGGGGAATTATGGAACACTGAAGCTTTCTTT. Protein: CASRGELWNTEAFF.

This clonotype showed up many times. V usage is TRBV5-1 and J usage is TRBJ2-3; 7 bases map to TRBD2. Losses at the gene ends were 5 bases for V and 1 base for J; bases not matched to a gene: 13. CDR3 length: 17 amino acids. Germline-derived CDR1 and CDR2 are SGHRS and YFSETQ. The CDR3 loop reads CASRPSPSGPRTDTQYF. CDR3 coding DNA: TGCGCCAGCAGACCCTCCCCTAGCGGACCACGCACAGATACGCAGTATTTT.